This T cell receptor beta chain was captured by sequencing in a study of blood T cell repertoires in COVID-19. Study context: There were acute and convalescent COVID-19 samples, and they came from the United States, Italy and Spain.

In the original workflow: Reference gene primer amplification gave estimated nucleated cell counts. Sequencing was performed with immunoSEQ multiplex PCR; in TCRdb, only in-frame clones are kept and a portion is missing. V and J calls and clone size are given by that table; D and trimming were obtained from the DNA. The repertoire consists of tens of thousands of clones, with over 90% occurring once and the leading ten covering around 4.2%. Looked up from germline, CDR1 is MDHEN and CDR2 is SYDVKM. This CDR3 comprises 14 residues. The V and J ends lost 6 bases and 5 bases respectively, with 17 bases between them.

The clonotype comes from a human donor with active COVID-19. The donor label of this sample is uncertain. Material for sequencing was peripheral blood. The chain combines TRBV28 with TRBJ2-7; perhaps TRBD2 as D (6 bases). Written as DNA, the CDR3 is TGTGCCAGCAGCTCCCCTAGCGTTAAGAACGAGCAGTACTTC. Protein product: CASSSPSVKNEQYF.